Listed here are 31 T cell receptor beta chains from one sample, sequenced in a study of blood T cells in healthy people across ages. It was with a sample-barcoded 5' primer and a J-beta primer mix that a second PCR of roughly 7 to 12 cycles was run. A single record per CDR3 protein comes from TCRdb applying MiXCR to the 5' RACE reads. Altogether roughly 800,000 distinct CDR3 sequences are present, about three fifths being singletons, with the ten largest covering over 20%. The source material was blood. The source is a man aged 25 to 45 in good health.

This chain links TRBV20-1 with TRBJ2-5; possible D gene TRBD1, 6 bases. V was shortened by 1 base and J by 5 bases, with 14 bases between the two germline ends. The V gene's germline CDR1 is DFQATT and CDR2 SNEGSKA (reference sequence). This CDR3 contains 14 residues. The CDR3: CSARGTGREETQYF. DNA for the CDR3: TGCAGTGCTAGAGGTACAGGGCGCGAGGAGACCCAGTACTTC.

For this clonotype: A much larger clonotype is one base distant, so this may be a read error. The CDR3 loop reads CSAELAGDQETQYF. The CDR3, as DNA: TGCAGTGCTGAACTAGCGGGGGACCAAGAGACCCAGTACTTC. The chain is built from TRBV20-1 and TRBJ2-5, with 11 positions matching TRBD2. The CDR3 is 14 residues long. Germline V gene data show CDR1 as DFQATT and CDR2 as SNEGSKA (reference sequence). Germline trimming cut 5 bases from V and 0 bases from J; bases unmatched to any gene: 2.

The chain joins TRBV5-1 to TRBJ2-2, with D hard to call. CDR1 is SGHRS and CDR2 is YFSETQ in the germline V gene. The V end lost 1 base, the J end lost 6 bases, and 7 bases lay between the germline ends. This CDR3 contains 13 residues. CDR3 nucleotides: TGCGCCAGCAGCTTGTATTCTCCCGGGGAGCTGTTTTTT. Translation gives CASSLYSPGELFF. The entire variable domain, with the rest obtained from reference TRBV5-1 and TRBJ2-2, is as follows: KAGVTQTPRYLIKTRGQQVTLSCSPISGHRSVSWYQQTPGQGLQFLFEYFSETQRNKGNFPGRFSGRQFSNSRSEMNVSTLELGDSALYLCASSLYSPGELFFGEGSRLTVL.

The CDR3 spells CASSEAYAGELFF. The DNA for the CDR3 is TGCGCCAGCAGTGAGGCCTACGCCGGGGAGCTGTTTTTT. This sequence joins TRBV10-2 and TRBJ2-2; D unresolved. CDR3 size: 13 residues. CDR1 and CDR2 from the germline V gene are WSHSY and SAAADI. Trimming shortened V by 2 bases and J by 6 bases, and 7 bases separated the two germline ends.

The V and J genes are TRBV29-1 and TRBJ2-1; TRBD2 might be the D (6 bases). V shed 6 bases and J shed 4 bases, with 22 bases lying between them. Germline V CDR1 and CDR2: SQVTM, ANQGSEA. This CDR3 has 16 residues. The CDR3 coding sequence is TGCAGCGTAATCCCAACAAGACTAGGTGGTTACAATGAGCAGTTCTTC. Encoded protein: CSVIPTRLGGYNEQFF.

In this sample, this clonotype turned up a few times. The chain uses TRBV12-3 or TRBV12-4 and TRBJ2-5; TRBD1 is a possible D gene (6 bases). CDR3 length: 13 residues. The V end was cut by 6 bases, the J end by 1 base, with 9 bases between. CDR3 in amino acids: CASRTGPQETQYF. The CDR3, as DNA: TGTGCCAGCAGAACAGGGCCCCAAGAGACCCAGTACTTC.

This chain joins TRBV29-1 and TRBJ1-2; 8 bases map to TRBD1. Germline V gene lookup returns CDR1 SQVTM and CDR2 ANQGSEA. This CDR3 comprises 15 residues. V dropped 5 bases and J dropped 8; count of bases not matched to a gene: 16. The CDR3 nucleotides read TGCAGCGTTTCAGAGAGGACAGGGCCGGAAGGGGGCTACACCTTC. Protein product: CSVSERTGPEGGYTF.

The rearrangement links TRBV5-1 to TRBJ2-7; D unresolved. The germline gives CDR1 SGHRS, CDR2 YFSETQ. The CDR3 loop spans 17 amino acids. The ends were cut back, 0 bases at V and 0 bases at J, with 16 bases in the middle. The CDR3 protein is CASSLGAERWTSYEQYF. The CDR3 nucleotides read TGCGCCAGCAGCTTGGGTGCAGAGAGGTGGACCTCCTACGAGCAGTACTTC.

CDR3 coding DNA: TGTGCCAGCAGCCAGGGTTTCGAGCAGTACTTC. This encodes CASSQGFEQYF. This sequence joins TRBV6-6 and TRBJ2-4; D may be TRBD1 (5 bases). TRBJ2-7 matches the DNA end more closely, so the J call is doubtful. The CDR3 consists of 11 residues. Germline CDR1 is MNHNY and CDR2 is SVGAGI (reference sequence).

This rearrangement joins TRBV20-1 to TRBJ1-5; D is perhaps TRBD1 (5 bases). Germline-derived CDR1 and CDR2 are DFQATT and SNEGSKA (reference sequence). The CDR3 extends over 14 amino acids. V lost 0 bases, J lost 4 bases, and 10 bases lay in between. The CDR3 coding sequence is TGCAGTGCTAGAGATGGGGGGAAAAATCAGCCCCAGCATTTT. Residues: CSARDGGKNQPQHF.

This sequence joins TRBV12-3 or TRBV12-4 and TRBJ2-7; TRBD2 is a possible D gene (5 bases). This CDR3 has 17 residues. V was cut by 1 base and J by 0 bases, with 16 bases left in between. The CDR3 nucleotides read TGTGCCAGCAGTTTAGGGGGAGCCCCCTCCAGCTCCTACGAGCAGTACTTC. This encodes CASSLGGAPSSSYEQYF.

The chain carries TRBV20-1 and TRBJ1-2; TRBD1 matches 10 bases. The J segment lost 4 bases and the V segment lost 6 bases, leaving 8 bases of the junction unmatched. This CDR3 is built from 14 residues. In germline, CDR1 is DFQATT, CDR2 SNEGSKA (reference sequence). The DNA of the CDR3 is TGCAGTGCAAGGACAGGGGGAGAAGCCTATGGCTACACCTTC. This gives the protein CSARTGGEAYGYTF.

V and J are TRBV6-1 and TRBJ2-4; 11 positions match TRBD1. Germline V gene lookup returns CDR1 MNHNS and CDR2 SASEGT. The length of the CDR3 is 14 residues. Unmatched junction bases numbered 2, after V lost 1 base and J lost 9 bases. CDR3 sequence (DNA): TGTGCCAGCAGTGAAGGGACAGGGGGCCGCATTCAGTACTTC. Translating it yields CASSEGTGGRIQYF.

The chain carries TRBV29-1 and TRBJ2-5; D is unclear. From germline, CDR1 is SQVTM and CDR2 ANQGSEA. This CDR3 contains 12 residues. V was clipped by 6 bases and J by 4 bases, with 12 bases between them. CDR3 sequence: CSVRPSSETQYF. For the CDR3, the DNA is TGCAGCGTGCGACCTTCATCAGAGACCCAGTACTTC.

This clonotype was recorded only once. This chain uses TRBV27 with TRBJ2-7; TRBD1 might be the D (6 bases). There are 16 residues in the CDR3. V was clipped by 6 bases and J by 2 bases, with 20 bases between them. CDR1 and CDR2 from the germline V gene are MNHEY and SMNVEV (reference sequence). The CDR3 sequence is CASSRNPRGSPYEQYF. CDR3 sequence (DNA): TGTGCCAGCAGCCGTAACCCCAGGGGAAGCCCCTACGAGCAGTACTTC.

This clonotype was picked up a small number of times. This chain connects TRBV7-9 to TRBJ1-6; D is ambiguous. This CDR3 has 14 residues. Germline V lookup: CDR1 SEHNR, CDR2 FQNEAQ (reference sequence). V shed 1 base and J shed 5 bases, with 6 bases lying between them. Here the CDR3 DNA reads TGTGCCAGCAGCTTAGGAAAAAATAATTCACCCCTCCACTTT. Translated: CASSLGKNNSPLHF.

The chain combines TRBV28 with TRBJ2-7; D may match TRBD1 or TRBD2 (5 bases each). Trimming took off 1 base at V and 0 bases at J, with 13 bases between the two ends. The CDR3 has 16 amino acids. In germline, CDR1 is MDHEN, CDR2 SYDVKM. As DNA, the CDR3 is TGTGCCAGCAGTTTATCCGCCGGGACGGTCTCCTACGAGCAGTACTTC. Its protein is CASSLSAGTVSYEQYF.

This clonotype was counted once. The rearrangement uses TRBV7-8 and TRBJ2-1; no clear D gene. The V gene lost 1 base and the J gene lost 6 bases, with 16 bases spanning the gap. This CDR3 has 16 residues. From germline, CDR1 is SGHVS and CDR2 FQNEAQ. CDR3 sequence reads: CASSLGTSRLTNEQFF. CDR3 nucleotide sequence: TGTGCCAGCAGCTTAGGGACCTCGAGGTTGACCAATGAGCAGTTCTTC. The full variable domain, its missing parts supplied by reference TRBV7-8 and TRBJ2-1, is GAGVSQSPRYKVAKRGQDVALRCDPISGHVSLFWYQQALGQGPEFLTYFQNEAQLDKSGLPSDRFFAERPEGSVSTLKIQRTQQEDSAVYLCASSLGTSRLTNEQFFGPGTRLTVL.

This clonotype was seen a few times. The chain recombines TRBV4-3 with TRBJ2-1; TRBD2 is a possible D gene (5 bases). Germline lookup yields CDR1 LGHNA and CDR2 YSLEER. V lost 1 base and J 8 bases, leaving 15 bases between the germline ends. The CDR3 consists of 15 residues. CDR3 residues: CASSQGEGAQHEQFF. As DNA, the CDR3 is TGCGCCAGCAGCCAAGGCGAGGGAGCGCAACATGAGCAGTTCTTC.

Only a few counts were recorded for this clonotype. The chain couples TRBV10-3 to TRBJ2-2; weak D call: TRBD1 (5 bases). V was trimmed by 0 bases and J by 0 bases, leaving 11 bases between them. This CDR3 has 17 residues. Germline values: CDR1 ENHRY, CDR2 SYGVKD. Here the CDR3 reads CAISESTAGPNTGELFF. DNA for the CDR3: TGTGCCATCAGTGAGTCGACCGCAGGGCCGAACACCGGGGAGCTGTTTTTT.

The chain employs TRBV28 and TRBJ2-6; no reliable D call. The CDR3 loop spans 12 amino acids. Germline-derived CDR1 and CDR2 are MDHEN and SYDVKM. V lost 3 bases, J lost 6 bases, and 3 bases lay in between. The CDR3 loop is CASSFEANVLTF. The CDR3 DNA sequence: TGTGCCAGCAGTTTCGAGGCCAACGTCCTGACTTTC.

This clonotype has more than one count but fewer than ten. The chain combines TRBV20-1 with TRBJ2-7; TRBD2 matches 9 bases. The DNA end is a closer match to TRBJ2-5, so the J assignment may be wrong. The CDR3 length is 17 residues. CDR1 DFQATT and CDR2 SNEGSKA come from the germline V gene (reference sequence). This CDR3 reads CSARLFGSGRHQETQYF. Here the CDR3 DNA reads TGCAGTGCTAGACTATTCGGTAGCGGGAGACATCAAGAGACCCAGTACTTC.

This clonotype appeared many times. The rearrangement joins TRBV20-1 to TRBJ2-7, with 8 bases aligning to TRBD1. The CDR3 extends over 14 amino acids. V was clipped by 6 bases and J by 0 bases; unmatched bases: 7. Germline lookup yields CDR1 DFQATT and CDR2 SNEGSKA (reference sequence). The CDR3 loop is CSARTGRRSYEQYF. CDR3 coding DNA: TGCAGTGCCCGGACAGGGAGGCGCTCCTACGAGCAGTACTTC.

The rearrangement joins TRBV6-6 to TRBJ2-4; 8 bases agree with TRBD1. V lost 5 bases, J lost 10 bases, and 7 bases stayed unmatched. Germline lookup yields CDR1 MNHNY and CDR2 SVGAGI (reference sequence). The CDR3 has 13 residues. The CDR3 coding sequence is TGTGCCAGCAGTGCGGACAGGGTGGGGATTCAGTACTTC. Residues: CASSADRVGIQYF.

Comments on this clonotype: One junction end disagrees with the germline gene, perhaps due to a read error. The chain combines TRBV20-1 with TRBJ2-3, with 11 bases matching TRBD2. Looked up from germline, CDR1 is DFQATT and CDR2 is SNEGSKA (reference sequence). CDR3 length: 15 residues. In nucleotides, the CDR3 is TGCAGTGCTAGAGCCGGGACTAGCGGCACAGGTACGCAGTATTTT. Amino acid sequence: CSARAGTSGTGTQYF.

V usage is TRBV7-2 and J usage is TRBJ2-1; tentatively, D is TRBD1 or TRBD2 (5 bases each). Germline CDR1 and CDR2: SGHTA and FQGNSA. V gave up 5 bases and J gave up 9 bases, with 20 bases separating them. The CDR3 has 15 residues. CDR3 nucleotides: TGTGCCAGCAGCCCCGATCGGGACCCCGCCATTGAGCAGTTCTTC. Residues: CASSPDRDPAIEQFF.

This chain uses TRBV12-3 or TRBV12-4 with TRBJ2-2; D is ambiguous. This CDR3 has 11 amino acids. Trimming took off 6 bases at V and 6 bases at J, with 5 bases between the two ends. The CDR3: CASSMAGELFF. In DNA, the CDR3 is TGTGCCAGCAGCATGGCCGGGGAGCTGTTTTTT.

This clonotype was seen once. J is TRBJ1-1 and V is TRBV29-1; D remains unclear. Germline-derived CDR1 and CDR2 are SQVTM and ANQGSEA. This CDR3 region has 13 residues. The ends were cut back, 4 bases at V and 3 bases at J, with 12 bases in the middle. CDR3 sequence (DNA): TGCAGCGTTGCAGAGGAAATCGACACTGAAGCTTTCTTT. Residues: CSVAEEIDTEAFF.

This chain joins TRBV3-1 and TRBJ2-1; no reliable D call. The CDR3 contains 12 residues. The V end was cut by 2 bases, the J end by 15 bases, with 14 bases between. Germline CDR1 reads LGHDT; CDR2 reads YNNKEL (reference sequence). In DNA, the CDR3 is TGTGCCAGCAGCCAATCACGGGTGGAACGGTTCTTC. This translates into CASSQSRVERFF.

V is TRBV27 and J is TRBJ2-5, with 8 bases aligning to TRBD1. Germline loops: CDR1 MNHEY, CDR2 SMNVEV (reference sequence). The junction had 7 bases not matched to a gene; V was cut back by 8 bases and J by 5 bases. The CDR3 consists of 13 residues. The CDR3 is CASGQGEWETQYF. The CDR3 coding sequence is TGTGCCAGCGGACAGGGAGAATGGGAGACCCAGTACTTC.

The chain uses TRBV5-4 and TRBJ2-3; TRBD1 matches at 7 bases. CDR1 SGHNT and CDR2 YYREEE come from the germline V gene (reference sequence). With 5 bases clipped from V and 2 bases from J, the junction kept 8 bases outside the gene matches. The CDR3 sequence is 15 residues long. The CDR3 DNA follows: TGTGCCAGCAGGTCTACGGGACAGCCCACAGATACGCAGTATTTT. Translating it yields CASRSTGQPTDTQYF.